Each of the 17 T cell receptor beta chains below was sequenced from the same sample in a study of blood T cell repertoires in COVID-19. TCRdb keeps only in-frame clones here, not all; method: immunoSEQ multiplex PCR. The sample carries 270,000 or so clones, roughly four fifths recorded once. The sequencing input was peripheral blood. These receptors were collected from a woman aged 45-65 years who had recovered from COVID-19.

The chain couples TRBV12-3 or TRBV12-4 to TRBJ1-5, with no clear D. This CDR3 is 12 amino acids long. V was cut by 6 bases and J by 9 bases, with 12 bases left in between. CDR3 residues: CASRTGRGPQHF. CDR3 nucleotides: TGTGCCAGCAGGACGGGGAGAGGGCCCCAGCATTTT.

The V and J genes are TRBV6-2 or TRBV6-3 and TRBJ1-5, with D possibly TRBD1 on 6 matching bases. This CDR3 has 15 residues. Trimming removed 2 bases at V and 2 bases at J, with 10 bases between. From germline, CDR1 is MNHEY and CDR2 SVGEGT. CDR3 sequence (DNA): TGTGCCAGCAGTTACAGCTCAGGGGGCAATCAGCCCCAGCATTTT. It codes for CASSYSSGGNQPQHF.

In DNA, the CDR3 is TGTGCCAGCAGTTTGCCTGGACAGCTCTTTAACTCCTACGAGCAGTACTTC. This codes for CASSLPGQLFNSYEQYF. This rearrangement joins TRBV28 to TRBJ2-7; D is possibly TRBD1 (6 bases). Per germline, CDR1 MDHEN and CDR2 SYDVKM. CDR3 size: 17 residues. V lost 3 bases and J 0 bases, leaving 18 bases between the germline ends.

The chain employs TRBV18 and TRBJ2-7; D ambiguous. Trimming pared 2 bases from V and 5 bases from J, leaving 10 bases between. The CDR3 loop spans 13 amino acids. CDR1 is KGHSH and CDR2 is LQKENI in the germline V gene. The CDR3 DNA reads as TGTGCCAGCTCACCATCCAGGTCCAACGAGCAGTACTTC. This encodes CASSPSRSNEQYF.

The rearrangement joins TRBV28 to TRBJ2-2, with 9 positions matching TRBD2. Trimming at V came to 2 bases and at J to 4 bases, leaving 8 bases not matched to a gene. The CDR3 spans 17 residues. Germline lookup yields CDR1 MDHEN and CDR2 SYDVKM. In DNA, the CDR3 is TGTGCCAGCAGTTTAAATAGCGGGAGTCCCAGCACCGGGGAGCTGTTTTTT. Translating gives CASSLNSGSPSTGELFF.

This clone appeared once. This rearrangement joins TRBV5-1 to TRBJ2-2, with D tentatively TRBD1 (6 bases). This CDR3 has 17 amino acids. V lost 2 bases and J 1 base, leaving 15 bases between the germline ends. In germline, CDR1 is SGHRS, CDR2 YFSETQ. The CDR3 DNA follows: TGCGCCAGCAGCTTCAGAACCGGGACAATGAACACCGGGGAGCTGTTTTTT. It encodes CASSFRTGTMNTGELFF.

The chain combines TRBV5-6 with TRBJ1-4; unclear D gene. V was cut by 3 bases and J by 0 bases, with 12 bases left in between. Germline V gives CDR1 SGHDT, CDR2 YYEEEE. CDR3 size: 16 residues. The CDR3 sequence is CASSSRAGTTNEKLFF. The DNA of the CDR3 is TGTGCCAGCAGCTCCAGAGCAGGAACAACTAATGAAAAACTGTTTTTT.

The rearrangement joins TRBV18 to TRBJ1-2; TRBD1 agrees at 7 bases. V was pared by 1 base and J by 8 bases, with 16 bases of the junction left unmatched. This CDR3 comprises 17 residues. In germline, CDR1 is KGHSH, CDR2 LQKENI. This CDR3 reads CASSPRSAGGAGRGYTF. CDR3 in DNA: TGTGCCAGCTCACCACGTTCGGCAGGGGGTGCAGGTCGAGGCTACACCTTC.

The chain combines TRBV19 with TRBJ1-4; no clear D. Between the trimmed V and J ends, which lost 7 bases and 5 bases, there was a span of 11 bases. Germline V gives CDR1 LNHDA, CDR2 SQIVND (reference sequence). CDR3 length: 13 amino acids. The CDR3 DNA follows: TGTGCCAGTAATGACGGGGTAAATGAAAAACTGTTTTTT. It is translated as CASNDGVNEKLFF.

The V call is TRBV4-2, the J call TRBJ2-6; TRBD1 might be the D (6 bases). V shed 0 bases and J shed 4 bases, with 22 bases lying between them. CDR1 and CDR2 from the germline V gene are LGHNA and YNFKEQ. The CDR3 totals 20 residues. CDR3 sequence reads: CASSQDWDTLYLGGANVLTF. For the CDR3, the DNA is TGTGCCAGCAGCCAAGATTGGGACACACTCTACTTGGGCGGGGCCAACGTCCTGACTTTC.

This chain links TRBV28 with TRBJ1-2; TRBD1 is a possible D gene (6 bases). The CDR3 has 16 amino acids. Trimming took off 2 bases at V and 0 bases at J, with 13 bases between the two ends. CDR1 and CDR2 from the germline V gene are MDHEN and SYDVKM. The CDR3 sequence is CASSLGVGATNYGYTF. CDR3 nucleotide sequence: TGTGCCAGCAGTTTAGGGGTGGGGGCGACTAACTATGGCTACACCTTC.

CDR3 sequence (DNA): TGTGCCAGCAGCCAAGGGAGCGGGGGAGTGGATACGCAGTATTTT. Protein sequence: CASSQGSGGVDTQYF. This chain joins TRBV5-8 and TRBJ2-3; 8 bases are a match to TRBD2. Trimming cost V 4 bases and J 6 bases; bases outside gene matches: 10. The CDR3 consists of 15 residues. CDR1 SGHTS and CDR2 YDEGEE come from the germline V gene.

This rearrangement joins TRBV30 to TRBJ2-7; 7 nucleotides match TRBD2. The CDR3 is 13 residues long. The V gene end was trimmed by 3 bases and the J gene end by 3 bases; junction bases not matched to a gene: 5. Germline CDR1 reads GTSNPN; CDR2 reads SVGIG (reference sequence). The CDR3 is CAWSHTGGYEQYF. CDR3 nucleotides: TGTGCCTGGAGCCACACGGGAGGCTACGAGCAGTACTTC.

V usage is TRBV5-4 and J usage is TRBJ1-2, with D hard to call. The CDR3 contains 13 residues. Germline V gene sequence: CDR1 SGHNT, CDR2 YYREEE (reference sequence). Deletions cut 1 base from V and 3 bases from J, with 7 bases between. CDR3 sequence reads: CASSLMSDYGYTF. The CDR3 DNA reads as TGTGCCAGCAGCTTGATGAGTGACTATGGCTACACCTTC.

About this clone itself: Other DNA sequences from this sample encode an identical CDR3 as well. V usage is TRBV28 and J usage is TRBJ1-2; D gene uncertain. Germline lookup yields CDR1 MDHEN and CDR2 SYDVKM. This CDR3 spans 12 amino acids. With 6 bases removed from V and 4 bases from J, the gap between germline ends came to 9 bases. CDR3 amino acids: CASSLLGYGYTF. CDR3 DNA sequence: TGTGCCAGCAGCCTTCTCGGCTATGGCTACACCTTC.

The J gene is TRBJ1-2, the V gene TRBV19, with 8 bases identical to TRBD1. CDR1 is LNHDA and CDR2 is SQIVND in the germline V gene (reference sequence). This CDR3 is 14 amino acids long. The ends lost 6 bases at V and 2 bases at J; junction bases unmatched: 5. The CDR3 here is CASSPGQVNYGYTF. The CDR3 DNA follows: TGTGCCAGTAGCCCGGGACAGGTAAACTATGGCTACACCTTC. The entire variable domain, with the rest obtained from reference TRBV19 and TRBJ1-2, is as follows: DGGITQSPKYLFRKEGQNVTLSCEQNLNHDAMYWYRQDPGQGLRLIYYSQIVNDFQKGDIAEGYSVSREKKESFPLTVTSAQKNPTAFYLCASSPGQVNYGYTFGSGTRLTVV.

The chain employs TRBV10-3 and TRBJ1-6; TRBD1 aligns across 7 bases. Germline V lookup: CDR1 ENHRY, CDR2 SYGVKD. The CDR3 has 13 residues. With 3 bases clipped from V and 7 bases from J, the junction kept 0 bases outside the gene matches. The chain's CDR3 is CAISDRGNSPLHF. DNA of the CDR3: TGTGCCATCAGTGACAGGGGGAATTCACCCCTCCACTTT.